This record concerns one T cell receptor (beta chain) sequence. The sample is drawn from a study of blood T cell repertoires in COVID-19. V dropped 5 bases and J dropped 6; count of bases not matched to a gene: 4. This CDR3 is built from 13 residues. The repertoire was sequenced with immunoSEQ multiplex PCR; TCRdb's copy has only in-frame clones and lacks some. Counted here are 260,000 or so clones, 85% occurring once; the ten biggest clones make up about 2.3%. The source of this sequence is a woman in her forties or fifties who had recovered from COVID-19. The sequencing sample was made of PBMCs or T cells enriched from blood (not recorded which). The V call is TRBV12-3 or TRBV12-4, the J call TRBJ2-1; 7 nucleotides align to TRBD1. The CDR3 nucleotides read TGTGCCAGCAGTAGGGGACAGATCAATGAGCAGTTCTTC. Translating gives CASSRGQINEQFF.